This is a list of T cell receptor beta chains from one sample in a study of response to subunit inactivated influenza vaccine. TCRdb used MiXCR to reprocess the RT-PCR reads, holding one entry per CDR3 protein. The data hold approximately 530,000 distinct CDR3 sequences, with approximately 6.9% observed a single time. The starting material was PBMCs from blood, obtained less than 30 months after vaccination. The receptor source for this set is a man aged 50 to 75 who received an inactivated influenza vaccine. The CDR3 runs from the conserved cysteine through the conserved F or W. A D gene is named only where the DNA matches it firmly. Part of the rows lack a size; the others show once, few, many or a class for expanded clones.

d_call clone_size j_call v_call cdr3_aa cdr3_nt
. many TRBJ2-7 TRBV15 CATSRDDSGTYEQYF TGTGCCACCAGCAGAGATGATAGCGGAACCTACGAGCAGTACTTC
TRBD1 many TRBJ2-5 TRBV4-3 CASSPQWDRGPETQYF TGCGCCAGCAGCCCTCAGTGGGACAGGGGGCCGGAGACCCAGTACTTC
TRBD2 many TRBJ2-1 TRBV12-3/TRBV12-4 CASTPAGLASEQFF TGTGCCAGCACCCCCGCGGGACTAGCATCTGAGCAGTTCTTC
. few TRBJ2-1 TRBV20-1 CSARFDEQFF TGCAGTGCTAGGTTCGATGAGCAGTTCTTC
TRBD1 few TRBJ2-3 TRBV19 CASRDRGRTDTQYF TGTGCCAGTAGGGACAGGGGGCGGACAGATACGCAGTATTTT
. . TRBJ2-1 TRBV5-1 CASTDSYNEQFF TGCGCCAGTACGGATTCCTACAATGAGCAGTTCTTC
. few TRBJ1-5 TRBV7-2 CATRFEAVSNQPQHF TGTGCCACCCGCTTTGAGGCTGTGAGCAATCAGCCCCAGCATTTT
. few TRBJ1-4 TRBV28 CASSFGSGIMNELFF TGTGCCAGCAGTTTTGGTTCCGGGATAATGAATGAACTGTTTTTT
. . TRBJ1-4 TRBV20-1 CSARDSTNEKLFF TGCAGTGCTAGGGACAGCACTAATGAAAAACTGTTTTTT
. . TRBJ2-5 TRBV6-5 CASSYSQGLETQYF TGTGCCAGCAGTTACTCCCAGGGACTAGAGACCCAGTACTTC
TRBD2 . TRBJ2-2 TRBV20-1 CSGSLAGGLSGELFF TGCAGTGGCTCACTAGCGGGGGGGCTCAGCGGGGAGCTGTTTTTT
. . TRBJ2-1 TRBV4-2 CASSQSPPGGIGFNEQFF TGTGCCAGCAGCCAATCCCCTCCCGGTGGAATAGGGTTCAATGAGCAGTTCTTC
TRBD1 many TRBJ2-2 TRBV29-1 CSVNRGTGELFF TGCAGCGTCAACAGGGGAACCGGGGAGCTGTTTTTT
. . TRBJ2-1 TRBV11-2 CASSLPQGSEQFF TGTGCCAGCAGCTTACCTCAGGGAAGTGAGCAGTTCTTC
. few TRBJ1-2 TRBV3-1 CASTLGLYNYGYTF TGTGCCAGCACCTTAGGACTGTATAACTATGGCTACACCTTC
. . TRBJ1-1 TRBV5-1 CASSLKVFGNTEAFF TGCGCCAGCAGCTTGAAGGTTTTCGGAAACACTGAAGCTTTCTTT
TRBD2 many TRBJ2-5 TRBV20-1 CSARKLAGGPDQETQYF TGCAGTGCTAGAAAGCTAGCGGGAGGGCCGGACCAAGAGACCCAGTACTTC
. few TRBJ1-3 TRBV7-2 CASSSDGRVSGNTIYF TGTGCCAGCAGCTCAGATGGACGGGTCTCTGGAAACACCATATATTTT
. . TRBJ1-1 TRBV29-1 CSVEVRADTEAFF TGCAGCGTTGAAGTCAGGGCGGACACTGAAGCTTTCTTT
TRBD1 many TRBJ2-7 TRBV5-1 CASNLGQGLSYEQYF TGCGCCAGCAACCTGGGACAGGGTCTCTCCTACGAGCAGTACTTC
TRBD2 many TRBJ2-1 TRBV3-1 CASSQLAGSPSEQFF TGTGCCAGCAGCCAACTAGCGGGAAGCCCCAGTGAGCAGTTCTTC
. . TRBJ2-5 TRBV6-1 CASRPTGSTENQYF TGTGCCAGCAGACCAACAGGGTCCACAGAGAACCAGTACTTC
. many TRBJ2-3 TRBV20-1 CSAIPTTGKGSTDTQYF TGCAGTGCTATCCCAACCACAGGGAAGGGAAGCACAGATACGCAGTATTTT
. few TRBJ1-2 TRBV9 CASSVGESGNNVYTF TGTGCCAGCAGCGTAGGAGAGTCAGGGAATAATGTCTACACCTTC
TRBD2 . TRBJ2-7 TRBV30 CAWSSGGSSYEQYF TGTGCCTGGAGTTCGGGGGGGAGCTCCTACGAGCAGTACTTC
. . TRBJ2-7 TRBV29-1 CSVGYSPYEQYF TGCAGCGTTGGATACAGTCCCTACGAGCAGTACTTC
. . TRBJ2-3 TRBV5-1 CASSLNSGDTQYF TGCGCCAGCAGCTTGAATTCCGGAGATACGCAGTATTTT
TRBD1 . TRBJ2-1 TRBV27 CASSFRSGTGGFKEQFF TGTGCCAGCAGTTTCCGGTCGGGGACAGGGGGCTTCAAAGAGCAGTTCTTC
. many TRBJ2-5 TRBV7-2 CASSPREETQYF TGTGCCAGCAGCCCAAGGGAAGAGACCCAGTACTTC
. . TRBJ2-1 TRBV5-1 CASSRNGLRSYNEQFF TGCGCCAGCAGCCGAAACGGGCTTCGTTCCTACAATGAGCAGTTCTTC
TRBD2 . TRBJ2-7 TRBV18 CASSTLAGVPHEQYF TGTGCCAGCTCAACCTTAGCGGGAGTCCCACACGAGCAGTACTTC
. many TRBJ2-7 TRBV20-1 CSASDFQSYEQYF TGCAGTGCTAGCGACTTCCAGTCCTACGAGCAGTACTTC
. few TRBJ2-1 TRBV20-1 CSAPALQVEQFF TGCAGTGCTCCCGCTCTACAGGTTGAGCAGTTCTTC
TRBD2 . TRBJ2-5 TRBV12-3/TRBV12-4 CASSGGLAGAETQYF TGTGCCAGCAGTGGGGGACTAGCGGGAGCAGAGACCCAGTACTTC
TRBD2 many TRBJ2-3 TRBV4-1 CASSQGRGGTDTQYF TGCGCCAGCAGCCAGGGACGGGGGGGCACAGATACGCAGTATTTT
. . TRBJ1-5 TRBV12-3/TRBV12-4 CASTSGNQPQHF TGTGCCAGCACGTCAGGGAATCAGCCCCAGCATTTT
. few TRBJ1-1 TRBV10-3 CALKTASTNTEAFF TGTGCCCTAAAAACCGCCAGCACGAACACTGAAGCTTTCTTT
. . TRBJ2-1 TRBV9 CASSVEIGGPYNEQFF TGTGCCAGCAGCGTAGAGATCGGGGGTCCCTACAATGAGCAGTTCTTC
. few TRBJ2-1 TRBV7-6 CASSRGLLNNNEQFF TGTGCCAGCAGCCGGGGACTCCTAAATAACAATGAGCAGTTCTTC
. few TRBJ2-1 TRBV24-1 CATSDLGGGSYNEQFF TGTGCCACCAGTGATTTGGGTGGGGGCTCCTACAATGAGCAGTTCTTC